Listed below are T cell receptor beta chains from one sample, sequenced in a study of blood T cells in healthy people across ages. TCRdb reanalysed the 5' RACE reads using MiXCR and keeps one entry per CDR3 protein. The table shows about 510,000 distinct CDR3 sequences, with about 25% occurring only once. This sample was shared with a second study, whose subject was T cells of mothers and their children.

Sequencing was done on a sample of blood. Receptors were obtained from a boy under 10 years old in good health. Each CDR3 is given with its conserved first and last residue. A D gene is named only where the DNA matches it firmly. Where a row states a size, it is once, few, many or the class of an expanded clone; other rows omit it.

j_call | clone_size | d_call | v_call | cdr3_aa | cdr3_nt
TRBJ2-7 | few | NA | TRBV7-6 | CASSLEATPYEQYF | TGTGCCAGCAGCTTAGAAGCGACTCCCTACGAGCAGTACTTC
TRBJ1-4 | few | NA | TRBV19 | CASTPEAVATNEKLFF | TGTGCCAGTACCCCAGAAGCCGTTGCAACTAATGAAAAACTGTTTTTT
TRBJ2-5 | NA | NA | TRBV5-1 | CASGLPEQETQYF | TGCGCCAGCGGACTACCCGAGCAAGAGACCCAGTACTTC
TRBJ1-1 | NA | TRBD1 | TRBV6-2/TRBV6-3 | CASNRGETEAFF | TGTGCCAGCAACAGGGGTGAAACTGAAGCTTTCTTT
TRBJ2-3 | few | NA | TRBV5-1 | CASSLGLGLNTDTQYF | TGCGCCAGCAGCTTAGGTCTCGGCCTTAACACAGATACGCAGTATTTT
TRBJ2-7 | NA | TRBD2 | TRBV20-1 | CSASVGLAGADEQYF | TGCAGTGCTAGCGTCGGACTAGCGGGAGCCGACGAGCAGTACTTC
TRBJ1-4 | many | NA | TRBV12-3/TRBV12-4 | CASSFLIQEGLFF | TGTGCCAGCAGTTTCCTTATTCAGGAAGGACTGTTTTTT
TRBJ1-6 | few | NA | TRBV12-3/TRBV12-4 | CASSLGRTLHF | TGTGCCAGCAGTTTGGGTCGCACCCTCCACTTT
TRBJ2-1 | NA | NA | TRBV4-3 | CASSHRGNEQFF | TGCGCCAGCAGCCACCGTGGCAATGAGCAGTTCTTC
TRBJ1-2 | NA | TRBD1 | TRBV7-9 | CASSSNRGPLNYGYTF | TGTGCCAGCAGCTCAAACAGGGGACCGCTTAACTATGGCTACACCTTC
TRBJ2-2 | few | TRBD1 | TRBV7-9 | CASEGGYAGELFF | TGTGCCAGCGAAGGGGGCTATGCCGGGGAGCTGTTTTTT
TRBJ2-7 | NA | NA | TRBV6-5 | CASSYDGPGRFIYEQYF | TGTGCCAGCAGTTACGACGGTCCGGGTAGGTTTATCTACGAGCAGTACTTC
TRBJ2-1 | NA | TRBD2 | TRBV5-1 | CASSSGPSGGNEQFF | TGCGCCAGCAGCTCGGGTCCTAGCGGGGGGAATGAGCAGTTCTTC
TRBJ2-4 | NA | NA | TRBV6-6 | CASSYSDGFENIQYF | TGTGCCAGCAGTTACTCGGATGGGTTTGAGAACATTCAGTACTTC
TRBJ2-1 | NA | TRBD2 | TRBV12-3/TRBV12-4 | CASSFVTSGTSEQFF | TGTGCCAGCAGTTTCGTGACTAGCGGAACAAGTGAGCAGTTCTTC
TRBJ2-7 | NA | TRBD2 | TRBV4-3 | CASSQGEREWPYEQYF | TGCGCCAGCAGCCAAGGGGAGCGGGAGTGGCCCTACGAGCAGTACTTC
TRBJ1-2 | few | NA | TRBV10-3 | CAISEPDRADGYTF | TGTGCCATCAGTGAGCCAGACAGAGCGGATGGCTACACCTTC
TRBJ2-4 | many | NA | TRBV20-1 | CSARDPGMAKNIQYF | TGCAGTGCTAGAGACCCGGGAATGGCCAAAAACATTCAGTACTTC
TRBJ2-7 | few | NA | TRBV27 | CASSIQTNYEQYF | TGTGCCAGCAGTATCCAGACGAACTACGAGCAGTACTTC
TRBJ2-3 | NA | TRBD2 | TRBV7-8 | CASRPFTSGLRDTQYF | TGTGCCAGCAGGCCGTTCACTAGCGGTTTGAGAGATACGCAGTATTTT
TRBJ2-7 | few | NA | TRBV10-3 | CAISESGVPTYEQYF | TGTGCCATCAGTGAGTCGGGCGTGCCAACCTACGAGCAGTACTTC
TRBJ1-5 | NA | NA | TRBV9 | CASSVAWPSPLIPQHF | TGTGCCAGCAGCGTAGCTTGGCCGTCCCCCTTGATACCCCAGCATTTT